This T cell receptor (beta chain) originates from a study of a mutant IDH1 vaccine in newly diagnosed glioma. Whole-study context: Patients were started on vaccination 4-6 weeks after radiotherapy alone, or with temozolomide cycles. Of treated patients, about 60% were men and about 38% women, averaging 40.4 years. At week 35 came visit V12, and visit V13 followed at week 47.

Sequencing used immunoSEQ multiplex PCR; TCRdb keeps in-frame clones, though not all of them. The data show around 54,000 clones, over 80% seen once. With respect to this clone: Its antigen remains unknown.

Looked up from germline, CDR1 is MGHRA and CDR2 is YSYEKL. Trimming took 0 bases from V and 9 from J, leaving 20 bases between them. The CDR3 is 16 amino acids. Regarding time point: week 47, end of study. It was 300 ug of mutant IDH1 20-mer peptide that made up each vaccine dose, given with topical imiquimod. Study-level findings and limits: Seemingly, pseudoprogression had no relation to changes in the top peripheral T cell clonotypes.

This rearrangement joins TRBV4-1 to TRBJ2-5, with D possibly being TRBD1 (5 bases). This TCR was recovered from a woman aged 45-60 years with glioma. The sample here was PBMCs, taken from a glioma patient whose treatment included an IDH1 peptide vaccine. CDR3 nucleotide sequence: TGCGCCAGCAGCCAAGAATATAGGGGCGACCGCTCGGCCCAGTACTTC. Amino acids: CASSQEYRGDRSAQYF.